A selection of T cell receptor beta chains follows, all from one sample in a study of molecular identifiers for immune sequencing clone quantification. TCRdb reprocessed the PCR reads with MiXCR, giving one entry per CDR3 protein. The data show over 50,000 distinct CDR3 sequences, with 36% seen just once and 3.8% held by the top ten. The sequenced material came from naive CD8+ T cells from blood, with Jurkat cell RNA spiked in. The receptor source for this set is a human donor in good health. Some libraries in this study had Jurkat cell RNA spiked in. Each CDR3 is given without its conserved first and last residue.

J: TRBJ2-4
V: TRBV28
CDR3: ASSPSWLAKNIQY

J: TRBJ2-7
V: TRBV6-2/TRBV6-3
CDR3: ASSWGALYEQY

J: TRBJ2-5
V: TRBV7-7
CDR3: ASSPREGYQETQY

J: TRBJ2-7
V: TRBV20-1
CDR3: SATGTTIYEQY

J: TRBJ2-1
V: TRBV6-5
CDR3: ASSPWGTGDGNEQF

J: TRBJ2-7
V: TRBV6-5
CDR3: ASSYSGNYEQY

J: TRBJ2-1
V: TRBV14
CDR3: ASSQALVGGYNEQF

J: TRBJ2-3
V: TRBV7-8
CDR3: ASSRLGSGGGPDTQY

J: TRBJ1-5
V: TRBV28
CDR3: ASSLRLRDSLNQPQH

J: TRBJ2-3
V: TRBV20-1
CDR3: SAPPVPLAESTDTQY

J: TRBJ1-1
V: TRBV28
CDR3: ASTGGQAPNTEAF

J: TRBJ1-6
V: TRBV7-3
CDR3: ASSRGGGNSPLH

J: TRBJ2-7
V: TRBV9
CDR3: ASSLNTGYEQY

J: TRBJ2-7
V: TRBV28
CDR3: ASSLPGGGRNEQY

J: TRBJ2-3
V: TRBV6-2/TRBV6-3
CDR3: ASSYESGRASTDTQY

J: TRBJ2-7
V: TRBV4-1
CDR3: ASSHSKDRGNYEQY

J: TRBJ2-3
V: TRBV5-6
CDR3: ASTRLGGSTDTQY

J: TRBJ2-5
V: TRBV5-1
CDR3: ASSPGLVKTQY

J: TRBJ1-3
V: TRBV13
CDR3: ASTPYRFGNTIY

J: TRBJ2-3
V: TRBV2
CDR3: ASTRAKPPTDTQY

J: TRBJ2-7
V: TRBV7-9
CDR3: ASMHGYEQN

J: TRBJ2-2
V: TRBV7-9
CDR3: ASSLEEGLAGGPPGELF

J: TRBJ1-5
V: TRBV6-2/TRBV6-3
CDR3: ASNDREGQPQH

J: TRBJ1-2
V: TRBV29-1
CDR3: SADRDGYT

J: TRBJ2-5
V: TRBV2
CDR3: ATRGRV

J: TRBJ2-7
V: TRBV11-2
CDR3: ASSQPTGYEQY

J: TRBJ2-2
V: TRBV7-7
CDR3: ASSPGGAGELF

J: TRBJ2-3
V: TRBV11-1
CDR3: ASSLAPLMRGPSTDTQY

J: TRBJ2-3
V: TRBV12-3/TRBV12-4
CDR3: ASSFLRELTDTQY

J: TRBJ2-5
V: TRBV27
CDR3: ASSLSYSGYQETQY

J: TRBJ1-1
V: TRBV6-2/TRBV6-3
CDR3: ACISQGVTEAF

J: TRBJ2-5
V: TRBV29-1
CDR3: SVWVSPQETQY

J: TRBJ2-7
V: TRBV14
CDR3: ASSQVRGAYEQY

J: TRBJ2-6
V: TRBV5-1
CDR3: ASSHSRSSGANVLT

J: TRBJ1-1
V: TRBV6-2/TRBV6-3
CDR3: ASSYSSLNTEAF